A selection of T cell receptor beta chains follows, all from one sample in a study of vaccination and CD4 T cells after COVID-19. TCRdb re-analysed the PCR reads in MiXCR, keeping a single row per CDR3 protein. The table has approximately 10,000 distinct CDR3 sequences, about two thirds seen once. For these receptors, no antigen is known. The sample comprised CD4+ T cells from blood, cultured in vitro. These receptors were taken from a human donor who had recovered from COVID-19. Both conserved end residues are part of each CDR3. Fields, in order: J gene, D gene, V gene, clone size, CDR3 protein, CDR3 DNA. D genes are given only for firm matches. Only part of the rows carry a size: once, few, many, or a class if the clone is expanded.

TRBJ2-3 - TRBV6-1 once CASNTGPFTDTQYF TGTGCCAGCAACACAGGCCCTTTCACAGATACGCAGTATTTT
TRBJ2-3 - TRBV12-3/TRBV12-4 once CASTSTGTDTQYF TGTGCCAGCACAAGCACTGGCACAGATACGCAGTATTTT
TRBJ1-2 - TRBV20-1 few CSARVAATNYGYTF TGCAGTGCTAGAGTAGCAGCTACTAACTATGGCTACACCTTC
TRBJ2-7 TRBD1 TRBV6-1 few CASRRQGATYEQYF TGTGCCAGCAGGAGACAGGGGGCAACTTACGAGCAGTACTTC
TRBJ2-3 - TRBV15 - CATSDSPGRDTQYF TGTGCCACCAGCGACTCACCGGGGCGAGATACGCAGTATTTT
TRBJ2-3 TRBD2 TRBV20-1 once CSAVGWRESTDTQYF TGCAGTGCTGTGGGTTGGCGGGAGAGCACAGATACGCAGTATTTT
TRBJ1-5 TRBD1 TRBV2 few CASSPTGENQPQHF TGTGCCAGCAGTCCTACAGGGGAGAATCAGCCCCAGCATTTT
TRBJ1-4 TRBD1 TRBV7-2 few CASSLARQGRLFF TGTGCCAGCAGCTTAGCTCGACAGGGACGACTGTTTTTT
TRBJ2-2 TRBD2 TRBV2 - CASSDGRYGGDTGELFF TGTGCCAGCAGTGATGGGCGGTATGGGGGGGACACCGGGGAGCTGTTTTTT
TRBJ1-6 - TRBV10-3 - CAIKGNNSPLHF TGTGCCATCAAAGGAAATAATTCACCCCTCCACTTT
TRBJ1-2 TRBD1 TRBV5-1 - CASSPTGGGGYGYTF TGCGCCAGCAGCCCAACAGGGGGAGGGGGCTATGGCTACACCTTC
TRBJ2-1 TRBD2 TRBV7-9 - CASSERLAGGPGEQFF TGTGCCAGCAGCGAAAGACTAGCGGGGGGGCCTGGAGAGCAGTTCTTC
TRBJ2-1 TRBD2 TRBV6-1 few CASSYSGGALNEQFF TGTGCCAGCAGCTATAGCGGGGGGGCCTTAAATGAGCAGTTCTTC
TRBJ1-2 TRBD1 TRBV2 - CASTRGRGDYGYTF TGTGCCAGCACCAGGGGGCGCGGGGACTATGGCTACACCTTC
TRBJ2-5 - TRBV7-9 - CASSRYQETQYF TGTGCCAGCAGCCGGTACCAAGAGACCCAGTACTTC